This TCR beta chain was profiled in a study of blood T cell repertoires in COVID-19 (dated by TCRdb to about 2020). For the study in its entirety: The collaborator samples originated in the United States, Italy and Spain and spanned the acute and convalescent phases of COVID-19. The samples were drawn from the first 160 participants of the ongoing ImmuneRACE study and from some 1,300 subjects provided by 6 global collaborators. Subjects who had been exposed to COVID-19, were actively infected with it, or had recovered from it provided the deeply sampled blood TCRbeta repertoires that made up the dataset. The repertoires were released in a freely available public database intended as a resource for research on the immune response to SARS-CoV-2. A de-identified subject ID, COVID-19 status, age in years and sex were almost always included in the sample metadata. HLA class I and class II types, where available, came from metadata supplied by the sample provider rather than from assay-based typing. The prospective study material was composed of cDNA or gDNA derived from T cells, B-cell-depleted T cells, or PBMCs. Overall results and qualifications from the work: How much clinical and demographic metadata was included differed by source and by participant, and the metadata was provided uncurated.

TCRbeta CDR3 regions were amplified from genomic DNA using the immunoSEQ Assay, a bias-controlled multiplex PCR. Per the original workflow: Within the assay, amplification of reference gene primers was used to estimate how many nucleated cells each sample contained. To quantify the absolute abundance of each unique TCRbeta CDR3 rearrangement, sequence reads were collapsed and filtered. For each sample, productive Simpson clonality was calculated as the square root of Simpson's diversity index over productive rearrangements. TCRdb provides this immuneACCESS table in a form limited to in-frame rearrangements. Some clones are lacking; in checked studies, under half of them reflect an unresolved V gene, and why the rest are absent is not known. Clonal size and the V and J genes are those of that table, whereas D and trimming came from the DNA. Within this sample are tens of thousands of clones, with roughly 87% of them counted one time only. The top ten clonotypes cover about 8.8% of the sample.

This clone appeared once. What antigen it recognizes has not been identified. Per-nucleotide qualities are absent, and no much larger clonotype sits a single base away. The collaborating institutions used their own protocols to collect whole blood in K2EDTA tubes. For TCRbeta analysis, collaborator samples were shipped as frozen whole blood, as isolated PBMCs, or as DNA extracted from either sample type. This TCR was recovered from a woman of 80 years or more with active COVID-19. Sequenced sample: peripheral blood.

The DNA sequence follows: TGTGCCAGCAGTGACGGGACAGGGGGTGGCTACACCTTC. The translation is CASSDGTGGGYTF. The rearranged chain carries TRBV6-4 and TRBJ1-2, with TRBD1 identical over 11 junction bases. The CDR3, cysteine through phenylalanine, is 13 amino acids long. The read is trimmed to its CDR3 DNA, 39 bases read in frame from base 1. CDR1 MRHNA and CDR2 SNTAGT are derived from the germline V gene. Trimming leaves V shorter by 2 bases and J shorter by 7 bases, with the junction holding 0 bases beyond the gene matches.